The present entry profiles one T cell receptor (beta chain) with its context. Second-dose intervals near 4 or 12 weeks were combined. This specimen belongs to a study of T cell responses to AZD1222 COVID-19 vaccine. Clones were sequenced by immunoSEQ multiplex PCR, and TCRdb holds only the in-frame ones, with some missing. The sample comprises about 35,000 clones, 85% to 90% of which are singletons, and 9.5% to 12% rests with the top ten. The sequenced sample was peripheral blood, obtained 28 days after the second AZD1222 dose. The receptor was derived from an adult who received the AZD1222 COVID-19 vaccine.

CDR3 nucleotides: TGTGCCAGCAGACCGGGACATAACACCGGGGAGCTGTTTTTT. It translates to CASRPGHNTGELFF. The J gene is TRBJ2-2, the V gene TRBV7-9; a possible D gene is TRBD1 (6 bases). The length of the CDR3 is 14 residues. The germline V gene has CDR1 SEHNR and CDR2 FQNEAQ (reference sequence). V was shortened by 6 bases and J by 2 bases, with 10 bases between the two germline ends.